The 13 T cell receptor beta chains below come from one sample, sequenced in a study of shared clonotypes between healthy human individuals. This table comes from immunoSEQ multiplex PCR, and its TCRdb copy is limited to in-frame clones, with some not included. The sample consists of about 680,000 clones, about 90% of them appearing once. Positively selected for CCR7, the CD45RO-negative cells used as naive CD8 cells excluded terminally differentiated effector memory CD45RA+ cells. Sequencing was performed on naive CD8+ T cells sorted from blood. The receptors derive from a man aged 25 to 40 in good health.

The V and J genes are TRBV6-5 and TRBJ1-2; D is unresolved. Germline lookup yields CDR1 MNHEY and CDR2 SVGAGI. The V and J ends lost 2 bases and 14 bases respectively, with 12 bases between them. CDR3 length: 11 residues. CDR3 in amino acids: CASSYPDDETF. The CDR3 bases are TGTGCCAGCAGTTACCCGGACGACGAAACCTTC.

This CDR3 reads CASSSRSRTGDEKLFF. DNA for the CDR3: TGTGCCAGCAGCTCCAGATCTCGGACAGGCGATGAAAAACTGTTTTTT. V is TRBV11-2 and J is TRBJ1-4; TRBD1 aligns across 7 bases. Losses at the gene ends were 4 bases for V and 6 bases for J; bases not matched to a gene: 11. This CDR3 spans 16 amino acids. Germline V gives CDR1 SGHAT, CDR2 FQNNGV.

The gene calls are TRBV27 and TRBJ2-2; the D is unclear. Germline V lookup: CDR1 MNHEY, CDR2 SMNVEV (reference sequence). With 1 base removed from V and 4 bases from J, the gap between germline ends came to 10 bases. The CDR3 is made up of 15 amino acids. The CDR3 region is CASSLYGYSTGELFF. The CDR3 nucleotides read TGTGCCAGCAGTTTATACGGCTATTCCACCGGGGAGCTGTTTTTT.

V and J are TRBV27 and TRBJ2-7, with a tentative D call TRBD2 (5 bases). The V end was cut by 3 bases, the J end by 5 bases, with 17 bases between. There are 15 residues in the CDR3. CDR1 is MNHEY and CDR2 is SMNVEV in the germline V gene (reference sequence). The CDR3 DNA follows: TGTGCCAGCAGTTTGAGGGCGACCCAGGTCCACGAGCAGTACTTC. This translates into CASSLRATQVHEQYF.

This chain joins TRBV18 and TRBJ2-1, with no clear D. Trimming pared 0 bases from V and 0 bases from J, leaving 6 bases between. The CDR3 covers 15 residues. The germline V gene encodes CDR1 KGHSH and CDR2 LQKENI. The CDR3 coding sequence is TGTGCCAGCTCACCACCGGCGCGCTCCTACAATGAGCAGTTCTTC. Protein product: CASSPPARSYNEQFF.

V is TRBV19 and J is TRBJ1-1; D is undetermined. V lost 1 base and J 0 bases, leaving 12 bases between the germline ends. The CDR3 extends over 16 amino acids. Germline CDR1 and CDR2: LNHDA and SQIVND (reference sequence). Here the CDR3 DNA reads TGTGCCAGTAGTATAGGGTTGAGGACCTTGAACACTGAAGCTTTCTTT. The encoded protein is CASSIGLRTLNTEAFF.

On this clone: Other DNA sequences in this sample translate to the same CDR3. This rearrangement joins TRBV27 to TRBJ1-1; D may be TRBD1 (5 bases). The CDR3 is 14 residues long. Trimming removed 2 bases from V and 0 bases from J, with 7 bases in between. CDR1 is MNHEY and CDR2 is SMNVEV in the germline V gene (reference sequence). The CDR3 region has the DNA TGTGCCAGCAGTTTAGGGACGGTGAACACTGAAGCTTTCTTT. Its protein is CASSLGTVNTEAFF.

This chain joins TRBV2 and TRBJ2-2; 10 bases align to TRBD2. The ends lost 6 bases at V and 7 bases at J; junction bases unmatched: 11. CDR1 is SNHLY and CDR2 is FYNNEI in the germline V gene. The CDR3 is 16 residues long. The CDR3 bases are TGTGCCAGCAGGATGAGATCTAGCGGGAGCAACGGGGAGCTGTTTTTT. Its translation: CASRMRSSGSNGELFF.

The CDR3 is CASSSERALLLGTQYF. CDR3 DNA sequence: TGTGCCAGCAGCTCCGAGCGGGCCCTCCTCCTGGGTACGCAGTATTTT. This chain uses TRBV9 with TRBJ2-3, with D possibly TRBD2 on 6 matching bases. The V end was cut by 4 bases, the J end by 8 bases, with 23 bases between. Germline V gives CDR1 SGDLS, CDR2 YYNGEE. This CDR3 contains 16 residues.

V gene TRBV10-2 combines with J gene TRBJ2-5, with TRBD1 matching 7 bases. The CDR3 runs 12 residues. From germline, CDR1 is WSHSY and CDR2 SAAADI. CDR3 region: CGSGYRGETQYF. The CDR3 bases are TGCGGCAGTGGCTACAGGGGAGAGACCCAGTACTTC.

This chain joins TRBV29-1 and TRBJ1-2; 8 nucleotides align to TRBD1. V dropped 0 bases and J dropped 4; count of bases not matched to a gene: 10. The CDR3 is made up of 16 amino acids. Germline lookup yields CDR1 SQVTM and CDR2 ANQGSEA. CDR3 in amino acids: CSVEETDRGVPYGYTF. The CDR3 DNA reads TGCAGCGTTGAAGAAACTGACAGGGGAGTTCCCTATGGCTACACCTTC.

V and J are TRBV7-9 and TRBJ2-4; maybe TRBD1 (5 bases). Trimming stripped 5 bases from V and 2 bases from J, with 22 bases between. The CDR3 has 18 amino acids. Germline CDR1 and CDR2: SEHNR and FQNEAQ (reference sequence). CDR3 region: CASSHPNRQGLTKNIQYF. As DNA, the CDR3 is TGTGCCAGCAGCCATCCGAACCGCCAGGGTCTGACCAAAAACATTCAGTACTTC.

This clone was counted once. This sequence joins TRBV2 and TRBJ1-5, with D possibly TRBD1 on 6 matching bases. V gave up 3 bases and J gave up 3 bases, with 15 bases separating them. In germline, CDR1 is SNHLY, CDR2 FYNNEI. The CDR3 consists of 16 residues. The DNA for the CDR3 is TGTGCCAGCAGTGATGAGAGGGGGGCGAACAATCAGCCCCAGCATTTT. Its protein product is CASSDERGANNQPQHF.